The clone carrying this T cell receptor beta chain was seen only once. Germline-derived CDR1 and CDR2 are SGHRS and YFSETQ. The CDR3 extends over 16 amino acids. Trimming at V came to 4 bases and at J to 2 bases, leaving 7 bases not matched to a gene. These data belong to a study of blood T cell repertoires in COVID-19. Sequencing was performed with immunoSEQ multiplex PCR; in TCRdb, only in-frame clones are kept and a portion is missing. In the table there are some 200,000 clones, 75% to 90% of which are singletons. The TCR sequence derives from a woman in her 30s who had recovered from COVID-19. The sample comprised PBMCs or T cells enriched from blood (not recorded which). This chain connects TRBV5-1 to TRBJ2-5, with 11 bases aligning to TRBD2. The CDR3 protein is CASSNSGRGGQETQYF. CDR3 bases: TGCGCCAGCAGCAATAGCGGGAGGGGGGGGCAAGAGACCCAGTACTTC.